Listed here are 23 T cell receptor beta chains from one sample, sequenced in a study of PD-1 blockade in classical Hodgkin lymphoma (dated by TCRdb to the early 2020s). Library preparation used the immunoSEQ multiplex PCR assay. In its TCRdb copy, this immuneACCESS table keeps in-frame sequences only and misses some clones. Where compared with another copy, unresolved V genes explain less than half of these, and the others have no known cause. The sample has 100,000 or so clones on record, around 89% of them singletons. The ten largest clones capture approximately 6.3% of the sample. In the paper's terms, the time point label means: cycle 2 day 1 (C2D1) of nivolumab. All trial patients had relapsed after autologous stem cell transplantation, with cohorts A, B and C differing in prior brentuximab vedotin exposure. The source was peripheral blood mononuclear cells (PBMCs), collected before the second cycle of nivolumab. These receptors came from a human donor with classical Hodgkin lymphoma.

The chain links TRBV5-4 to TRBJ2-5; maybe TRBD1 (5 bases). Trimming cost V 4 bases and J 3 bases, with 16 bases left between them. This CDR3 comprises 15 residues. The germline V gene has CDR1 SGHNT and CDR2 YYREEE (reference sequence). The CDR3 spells CASSRWVGVKETQYF. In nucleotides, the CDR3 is TGTGCCAGCAGCCGGTGGGTAGGGGTGAAAGAGACCCAGTACTTC. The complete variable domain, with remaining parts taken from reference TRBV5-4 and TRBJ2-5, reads ETGVTQSPTHLIKTRGQQVTLRCSSQSGHNTVSWYQQALGQGPQFIFQYYREEENGRGNFPPRFSGLQFPNYSSELNVNALELDDSALYLCASSRWVGVKETQYFGPGTRLLVL.

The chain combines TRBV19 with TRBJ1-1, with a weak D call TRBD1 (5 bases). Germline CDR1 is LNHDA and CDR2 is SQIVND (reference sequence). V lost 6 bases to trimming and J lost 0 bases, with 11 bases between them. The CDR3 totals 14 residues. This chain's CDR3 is CASSSPGLNTEAFF. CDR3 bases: TGTGCCAGTAGCTCACCGGGACTGAACACTGAAGCTTTCTTT.

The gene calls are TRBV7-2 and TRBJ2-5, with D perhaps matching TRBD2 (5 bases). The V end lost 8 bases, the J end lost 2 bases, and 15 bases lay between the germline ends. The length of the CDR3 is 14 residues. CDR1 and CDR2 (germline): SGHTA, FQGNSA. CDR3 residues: CASEVAPSQETQYF. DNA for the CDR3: TGTGCCAGCGAGGTAGCGCCTAGTCAAGAGACCCAGTACTTC.

The CDR3 loop is CASSLVGASTYGYTF. In nucleotides, the CDR3 is TGTGCCAGCAGTTTAGTTGGGGCGTCCACCTATGGCTACACCTTC. The chain carries TRBV27 and TRBJ1-2, with TRBD1 as a possible D gene (5 bases). The germline gives CDR1 MNHEY, CDR2 SMNVEV (reference sequence). Trimming took 2 bases from V and 4 from J, leaving 14 bases between them. There are 15 residues in the CDR3.

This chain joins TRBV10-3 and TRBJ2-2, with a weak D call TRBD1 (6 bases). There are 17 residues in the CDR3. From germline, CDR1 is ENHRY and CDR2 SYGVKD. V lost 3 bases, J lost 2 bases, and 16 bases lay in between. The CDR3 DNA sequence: TGTGCCATCAGTGAAGCACCAGGGGTTCTAAACACCGGGGAGCTGTTTTTT. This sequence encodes CAISEAPGVLNTGELFF.

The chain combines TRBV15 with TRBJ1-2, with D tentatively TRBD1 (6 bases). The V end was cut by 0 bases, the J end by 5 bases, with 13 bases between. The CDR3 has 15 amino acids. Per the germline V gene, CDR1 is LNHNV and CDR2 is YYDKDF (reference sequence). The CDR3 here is CATSRDLGGGYGYTF. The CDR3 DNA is TGTGCCACCAGCAGAGATTTAGGGGGTGGGTATGGCTACACCTTC.

The CDR3 reads CSARVAGGYTF. CDR3 DNA: TGCAGTGCTAGAGTGGCTGGGGGCTACACCTTC. The V gene is TRBV20-1, the J gene TRBJ1-2; D unclear. CDR1 is DFQATT and CDR2 is SNEGSKA in the germline V gene (reference sequence). The CDR3 has 11 amino acids. V gave up 1 base and J gave up 8 bases, with 8 bases separating them.

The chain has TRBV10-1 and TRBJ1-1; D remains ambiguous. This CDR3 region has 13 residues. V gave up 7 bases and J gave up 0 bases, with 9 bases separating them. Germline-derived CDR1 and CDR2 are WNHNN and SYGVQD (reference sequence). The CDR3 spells CASTQDMNTEAFF. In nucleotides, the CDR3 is TGCGCCAGCACCCAAGACATGAACACTGAAGCTTTCTTT.

This CDR3 is CASSPGGANVLTF. The DNA of the CDR3 is TGTGCCAGCAGTCCGGGGGGGGCCAACGTCCTGACTTTC. The gene calls are TRBV27 and TRBJ2-6, with D possibly TRBD2 on 5 matching bases. Germline loops: CDR1 MNHEY, CDR2 SMNVEV (reference sequence). This CDR3 contains 13 residues. V was cut by 5 bases and J by 4 bases, with 6 bases left in between.

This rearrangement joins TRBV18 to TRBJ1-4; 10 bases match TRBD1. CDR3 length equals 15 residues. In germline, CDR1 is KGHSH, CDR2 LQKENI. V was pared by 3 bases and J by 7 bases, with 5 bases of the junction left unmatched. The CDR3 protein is CASSPGTGESEKLFF. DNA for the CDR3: TGTGCCAGCTCACCTGGGACAGGGGAAAGTGAAAAACTGTTTTTT.

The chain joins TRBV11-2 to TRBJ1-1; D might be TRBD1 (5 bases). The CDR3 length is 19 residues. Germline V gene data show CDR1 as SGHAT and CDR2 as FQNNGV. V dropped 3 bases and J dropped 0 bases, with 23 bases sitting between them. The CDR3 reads CASSFLFGAIWGVNTEAFF. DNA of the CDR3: TGTGCCAGCAGCTTTTTATTCGGTGCGATCTGGGGGGTGAACACTGAAGCTTTCTTT. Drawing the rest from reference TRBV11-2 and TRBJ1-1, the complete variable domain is EAGVAQSPRYKIIEKRQSVAFWCNPISGHATLYWYQQILGQGPKLLIQFQNNGVVDDSQLPKDRFSAERLKGVDSTLKIQPAKLEDSAVYLCASSFLFGAIWGVNTEAFFGQGTRLTVV.

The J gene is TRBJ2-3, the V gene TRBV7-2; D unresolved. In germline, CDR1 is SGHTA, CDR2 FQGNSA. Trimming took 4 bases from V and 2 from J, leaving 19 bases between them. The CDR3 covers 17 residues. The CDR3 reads CASSWTQALGFTDTQYF. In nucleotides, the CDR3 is TGTGCCAGCAGCTGGACCCAGGCCCTAGGTTTCACAGATACGCAGTATTTT.

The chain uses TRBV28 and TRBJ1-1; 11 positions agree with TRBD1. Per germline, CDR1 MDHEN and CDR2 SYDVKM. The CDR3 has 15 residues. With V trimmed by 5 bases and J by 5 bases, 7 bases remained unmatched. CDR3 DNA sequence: TGTGCCAGCAGTCTCCCGGGACAGGGGGGGACTGAAGCTTTCTTT. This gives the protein CASSLPGQGGTEAFF.

The CDR3 sequence: CASGLGLGSYYGYTF. CDR3 nucleotide sequence: TGTGCTAGTGGTTTGGGTTTGGGGAGCTACTATGGCTACACCTTC. The chain joins TRBV12-5 to TRBJ1-2; D uncertain. CDR3 length: 15 residues. Germline CDR1 LGHNT, CDR2 FRNRAP. The germline V and J ends were trimmed by 1 base and 3 bases, with 12 bases remaining between them.

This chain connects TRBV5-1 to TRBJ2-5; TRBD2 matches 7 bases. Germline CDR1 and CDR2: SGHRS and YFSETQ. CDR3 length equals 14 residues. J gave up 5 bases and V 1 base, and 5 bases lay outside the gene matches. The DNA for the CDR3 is TGCGCCAGCAGCTTGAGGGACGGGGGGGAGACCCAGTACTTC. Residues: CASSLRDGGETQYF.

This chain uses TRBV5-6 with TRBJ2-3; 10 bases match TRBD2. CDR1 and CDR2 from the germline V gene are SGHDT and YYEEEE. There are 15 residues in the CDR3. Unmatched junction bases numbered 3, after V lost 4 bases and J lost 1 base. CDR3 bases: TGTGCCAGCAGCATAGCGGGGGGTCGCACAGATACGCAGTATTTT. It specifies CASSIAGGRTDTQYF.

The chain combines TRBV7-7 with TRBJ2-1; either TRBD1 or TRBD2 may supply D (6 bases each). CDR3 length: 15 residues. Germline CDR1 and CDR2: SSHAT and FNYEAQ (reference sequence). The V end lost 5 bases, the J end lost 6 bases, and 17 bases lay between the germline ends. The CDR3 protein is CASSPLWGAVNEQFF. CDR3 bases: TGTGCCAGCAGCCCTCTCTGGGGGGCGGTCAATGAGCAGTTCTTC. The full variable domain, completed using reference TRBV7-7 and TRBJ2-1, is GAGVSQSPRYKVTKRGQDVTLRCDPISSHATLYWYQQALGQGPEFLTYFNYEAQPDKSGLPSDRFSAERPEGSISTLTIQRTEQRDSAMYRCASSPLWGAVNEQFFGPGTRLTVL.

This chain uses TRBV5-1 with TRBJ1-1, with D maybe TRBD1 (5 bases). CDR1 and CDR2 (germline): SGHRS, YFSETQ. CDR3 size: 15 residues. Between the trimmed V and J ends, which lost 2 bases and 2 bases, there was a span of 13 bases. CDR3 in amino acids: CASSFGGPSNTEAFF. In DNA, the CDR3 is TGCGCCAGCAGCTTCGGGGGACCCTCAAACACTGAAGCTTTCTTT.

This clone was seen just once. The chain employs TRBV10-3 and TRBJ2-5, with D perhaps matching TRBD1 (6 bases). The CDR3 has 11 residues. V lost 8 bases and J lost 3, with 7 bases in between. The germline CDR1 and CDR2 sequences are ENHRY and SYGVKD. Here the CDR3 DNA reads TGTGCCATCGGGGGCAAAGAGACCCAGTACTTC. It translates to CAIGGKETQYF.

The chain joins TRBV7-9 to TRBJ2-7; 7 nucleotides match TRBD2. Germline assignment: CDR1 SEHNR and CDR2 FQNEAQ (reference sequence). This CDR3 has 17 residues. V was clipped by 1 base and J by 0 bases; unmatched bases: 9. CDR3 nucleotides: TGTGCCAGCAGCTTAGGGGACTACAGCAATCTCTCCTACGAGCAGTACTTC. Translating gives CASSLGDYSNLSYEQYF.

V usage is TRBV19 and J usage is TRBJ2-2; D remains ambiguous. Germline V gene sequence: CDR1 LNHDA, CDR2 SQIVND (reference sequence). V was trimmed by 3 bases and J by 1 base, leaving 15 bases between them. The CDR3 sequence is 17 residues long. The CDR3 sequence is CASSIWGIDLNTGELFF. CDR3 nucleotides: TGTGCCAGTAGTATTTGGGGTATCGACTTGAACACCGGGGAGCTGTTTTTT.

CDR3 DNA sequence: TGTGCCAGCAGTTACCTGTCCGTTCAAGAGACCCAGTACTTC. It encodes CASSYLSVQETQYF. The chain is built from TRBV6-5 and TRBJ2-5; D not resolved. Trimming shortened V by 2 bases and J by 2 bases, and 9 bases separated the two germline ends. Per germline, CDR1 MNHEY and CDR2 SVGAGI. This CDR3 comprises 14 residues.

CDR3 region: CASSEALRAQSPIFEQFF. In nucleotides, the CDR3 is TGTGCCAGCAGTGAAGCGCTTAGGGCTCAGTCCCCAATTTTTGAGCAGTTCTTC. The chain couples TRBV2 to TRBJ2-1; D call uncertain. This CDR3 comprises 18 residues. Germline values: CDR1 SNHLY, CDR2 FYNNEI. Trimming left V 0 bases short and J 9 bases short, with 24 bases between.